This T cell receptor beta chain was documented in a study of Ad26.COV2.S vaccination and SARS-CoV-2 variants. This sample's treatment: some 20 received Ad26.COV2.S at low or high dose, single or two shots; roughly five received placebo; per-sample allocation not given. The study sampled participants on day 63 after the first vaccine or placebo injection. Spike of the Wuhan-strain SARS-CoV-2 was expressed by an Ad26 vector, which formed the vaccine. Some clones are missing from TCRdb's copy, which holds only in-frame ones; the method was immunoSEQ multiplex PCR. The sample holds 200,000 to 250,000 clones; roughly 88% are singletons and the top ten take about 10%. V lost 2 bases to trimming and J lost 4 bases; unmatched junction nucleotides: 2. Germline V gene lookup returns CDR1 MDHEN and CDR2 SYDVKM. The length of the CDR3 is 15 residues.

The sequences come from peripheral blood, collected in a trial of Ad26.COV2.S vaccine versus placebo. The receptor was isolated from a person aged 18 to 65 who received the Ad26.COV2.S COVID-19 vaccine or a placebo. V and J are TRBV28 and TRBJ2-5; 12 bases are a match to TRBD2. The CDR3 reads CASSLLAGGLETQYF. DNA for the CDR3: TGTGCCAGCAGTTTACTAGCGGGAGGGTTAGAGACCCAGTACTTC.